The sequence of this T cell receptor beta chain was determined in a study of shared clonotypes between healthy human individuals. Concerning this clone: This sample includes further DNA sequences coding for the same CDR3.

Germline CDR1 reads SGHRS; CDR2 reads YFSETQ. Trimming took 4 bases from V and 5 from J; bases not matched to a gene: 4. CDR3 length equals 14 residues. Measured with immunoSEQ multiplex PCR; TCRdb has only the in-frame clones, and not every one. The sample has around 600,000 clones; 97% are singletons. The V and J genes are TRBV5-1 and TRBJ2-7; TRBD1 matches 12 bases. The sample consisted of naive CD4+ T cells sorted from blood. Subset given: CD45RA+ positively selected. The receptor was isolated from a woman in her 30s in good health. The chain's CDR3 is CASSKGTGGNEQYF. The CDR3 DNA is TGCGCCAGCAGCAAGGGGACAGGGGGCAACGAGCAGTACTTC.